This TCR beta chain emerged from a study of CD8+ T cells in alopecia areata. Background on the study: Tofacitinib was taken orally by treated patients, and the dose was 5 to 10 mg twice daily. Tofacitinib dosing lasted 6 to 18 months, which was then followed by 6 months off drug.

Obtained from alopecia areata patients were lesional scalp punch biopsies along with peripheral blood. TCR sequencing used cDNA made by reverse transcription of extracted RNA. TCRdb's table, derived via immunoSEQ multiplex PCR, lists solely in-frame clones and lacks some. This table has 90,000 to 100,000 clones, less than 50% appearing once. The CDR3 has 12 residues. In germline, CDR1 is MDHEN, CDR2 SYDVKM. With 10 bases removed from V and 5 bases from J, the gap between germline ends came to 12 bases. This clone was seen just once. Its antigen is unknown. Whole-study findings and limits: In scalp samples, resident alphabeta T cells of normal skin are also sequenced.

V and J are TRBV28 and TRBJ1-5; the D is unclear. This TCR derives from a human donor with alopecia areata. Sequenced sample: CD4+ T cells sorted from blood. The CDR3 bases are TGTGCCACCGGGCATGGGGATCAGCCCCAGCATTTT. Its translation: CATGHGDQPQHF. Combining the CDR3 with reference TRBV28 and TRBJ1-5 gives the whole variable domain DVKVTQSSRYLVKRTGEKVFLECVQDMDHENMFWYRQDPGLGLRLIYFSYDVKMKEKGDIPEGYSVSREKKERFSLILESASTNQTSMYLCATGHGDQPQHFGDGTRLSIL.